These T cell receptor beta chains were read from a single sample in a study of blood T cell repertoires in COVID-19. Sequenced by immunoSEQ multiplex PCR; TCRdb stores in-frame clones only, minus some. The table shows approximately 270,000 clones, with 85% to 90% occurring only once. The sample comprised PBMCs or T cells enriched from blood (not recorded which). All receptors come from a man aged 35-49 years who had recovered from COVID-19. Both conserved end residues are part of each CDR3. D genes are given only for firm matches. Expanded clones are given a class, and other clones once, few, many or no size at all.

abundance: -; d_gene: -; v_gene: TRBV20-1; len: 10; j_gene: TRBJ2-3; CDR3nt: TGCAGTGCTACCCCGGATACGCAGTATTTT; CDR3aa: CSATPDTQYF
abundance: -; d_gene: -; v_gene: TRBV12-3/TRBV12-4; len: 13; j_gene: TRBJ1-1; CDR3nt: TGTGCCAGCAGTTTTCTAGGGAGCACTGAAGCTTTCTTT; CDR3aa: CASSFLGSTEAFF
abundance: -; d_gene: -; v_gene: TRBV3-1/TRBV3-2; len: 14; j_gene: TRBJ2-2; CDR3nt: TGTGCCAGCAGCCAAGGCGGCAACACCGGGGAGCTGTTTTTT; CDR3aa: CASSQGGNTGELFF
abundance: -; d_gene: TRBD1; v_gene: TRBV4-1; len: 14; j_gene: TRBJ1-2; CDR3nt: TGCGCCAGCAGCCAAGAGGGGACAGTCTATGGCTACACCTTC; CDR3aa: CASSQEGTVYGYTF
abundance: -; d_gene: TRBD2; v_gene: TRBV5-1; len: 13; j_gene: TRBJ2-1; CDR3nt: TGCGCCAGCAGCTTGGCCTCCGGGGGGAGGGCGTTCTTC; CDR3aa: CASSLASGGRAFF
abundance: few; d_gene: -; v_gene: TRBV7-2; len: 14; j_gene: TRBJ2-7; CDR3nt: TGTGCCAGCAGCTTAGCGAGCGGGCAATACGAGCAGTACTTC; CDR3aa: CASSLASGQYEQYF
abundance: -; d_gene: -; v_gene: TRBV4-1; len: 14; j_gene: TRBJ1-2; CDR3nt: TGCGCCAGCAGCCAACCAGGAACAAACTATGGCTACACCTTC; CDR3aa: CASSQPGTNYGYTF
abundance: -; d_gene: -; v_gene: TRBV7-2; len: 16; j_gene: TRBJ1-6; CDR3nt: TGTGCCAGCAGCTCCTACCTTGGGAGCTATAATTCACCCCTCCACTTT; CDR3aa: CASSSYLGSYNSPLHF
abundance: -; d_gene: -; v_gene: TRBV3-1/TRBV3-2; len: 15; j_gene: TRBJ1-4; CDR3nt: TGTGCCAGCAGCCCCACAGGCAGAACTAATGAAAAACTGTTTTTT; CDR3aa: CASSPTGRTNEKLFF
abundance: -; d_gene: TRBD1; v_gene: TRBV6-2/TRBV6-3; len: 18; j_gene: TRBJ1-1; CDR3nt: TGTGCCAGCAGTTACGACCCCGGGACAGGGGGAATGAACACTGAAGCTTTCTTT; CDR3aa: CASSYDPGTGGMNTEAFF
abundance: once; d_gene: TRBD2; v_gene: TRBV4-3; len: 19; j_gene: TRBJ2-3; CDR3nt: TGCGCCAGCAGCCAAGATCCGAGCGGGGGGGCCCTTAGGGGAGATACGCAGTATTTT; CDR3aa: CASSQDPSGGALRGDTQYF
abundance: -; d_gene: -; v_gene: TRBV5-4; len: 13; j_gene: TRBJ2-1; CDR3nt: TGTGCCAGCACCAGGGCCAGCCACAATGAGCAGTTCTTC; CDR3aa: CASTRASHNEQFF
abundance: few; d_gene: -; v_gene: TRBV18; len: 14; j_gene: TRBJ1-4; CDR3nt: TGTGCCAGCTCAAGGGGCAGGGCTAATGAAAAACTGTTTTTT; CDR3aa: CASSRGRANEKLFF
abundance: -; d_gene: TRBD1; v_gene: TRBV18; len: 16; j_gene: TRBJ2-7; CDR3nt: TGTGCCAGCTCACAGCCTGGAGGGACAGGGGTTTACGAGCAGTACTTC; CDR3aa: CASSQPGGTGVYEQYF
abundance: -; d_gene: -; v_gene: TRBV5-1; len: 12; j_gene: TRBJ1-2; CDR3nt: TGCGCCAGCAGCCTTACAGGAAATGGCTACACCTTC; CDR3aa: CASSLTGNGYTF
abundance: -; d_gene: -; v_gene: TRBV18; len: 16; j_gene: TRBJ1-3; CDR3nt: TGTGCCAGCTCACCACTCGGGGGGTTGATTGGAGACACCATATATTTT; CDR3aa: CASSPLGGLIGDTIYF
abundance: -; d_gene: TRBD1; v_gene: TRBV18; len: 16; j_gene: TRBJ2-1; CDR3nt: TGTGCCAGCTCGCCTGGACAGGCGCTTTCGTACAATGAGCAGTTCTTC; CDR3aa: CASSPGQALSYNEQFF
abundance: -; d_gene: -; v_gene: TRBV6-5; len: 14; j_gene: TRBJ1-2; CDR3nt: TGTGCCAGCAGTTACGGGGGGAGTAACTATGGCTACACCTTC; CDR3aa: CASSYGGSNYGYTF
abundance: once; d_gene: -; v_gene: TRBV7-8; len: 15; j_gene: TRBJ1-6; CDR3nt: TGTGCCAGCAGCTTAGACCAGGGTTATAATTCACCCCTCCACTTT; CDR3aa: CASSLDQGYNSPLHF
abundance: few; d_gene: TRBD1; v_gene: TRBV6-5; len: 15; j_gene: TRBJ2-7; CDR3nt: TGTGCCAGCAGTTACCAGCCGACAGGGTTGGGGGAGCAGTACTTC; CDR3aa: CASSYQPTGLGEQYF
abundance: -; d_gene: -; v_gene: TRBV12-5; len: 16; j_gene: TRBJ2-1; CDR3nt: TGTGCTAGTGGTTTGACCACCGGTGGGGGAGGTCATGAGCAGTTCTTC; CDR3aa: CASGLTTGGGGHEQFF
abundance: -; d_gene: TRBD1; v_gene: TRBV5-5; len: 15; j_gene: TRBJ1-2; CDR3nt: TGTGCCAGCAGCTTGTGGACAGGGGATAACTATGGCTACACCTTC; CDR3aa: CASSLWTGDNYGYTF
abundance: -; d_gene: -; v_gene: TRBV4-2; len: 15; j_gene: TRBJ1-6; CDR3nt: TGTGCCAGCAGCCAAAGGACAGAATTTAATTCACCCCTCCACTTT; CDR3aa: CASSQRTEFNSPLHF
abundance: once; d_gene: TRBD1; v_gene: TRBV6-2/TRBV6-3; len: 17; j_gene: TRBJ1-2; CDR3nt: TGTGCCAGCAGTCCAAAAATATACAGGGGGCAAATCTATGGCTACACCTTC; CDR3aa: CASSPKIYRGQIYGYTF
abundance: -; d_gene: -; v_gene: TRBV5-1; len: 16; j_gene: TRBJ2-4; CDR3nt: TGCGCCAGCAGCCCAGGACGAGGGCCTGGGGAGAACATTCAGTACTTC; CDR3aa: CASSPGRGPGENIQYF
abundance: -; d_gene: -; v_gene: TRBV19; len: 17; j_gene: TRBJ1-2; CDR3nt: TGTGCCAGTAGTATAGTCGCAGGGACATTGTTTAACTATGGCTACACCTTC; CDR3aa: CASSIVAGTLFNYGYTF
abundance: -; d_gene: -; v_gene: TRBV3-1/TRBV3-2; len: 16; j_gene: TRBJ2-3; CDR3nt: TGTGCCAGCAGCCAAGGTGCAGGGATTGGCACAGATACGCAGTATTTT; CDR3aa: CASSQGAGIGTDTQYF
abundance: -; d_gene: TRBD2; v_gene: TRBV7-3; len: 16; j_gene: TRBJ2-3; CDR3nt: TGTGCCAGCAGCTTACTAGCGGGGGGGCCGACAGATACGCAGTATTTT; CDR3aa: CASSLLAGGPTDTQYF
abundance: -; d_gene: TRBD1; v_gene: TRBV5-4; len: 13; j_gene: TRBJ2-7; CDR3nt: TGTGCCAGCAGCCCCGGGACAGGGTTTGCGCAGTACTTC; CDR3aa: CASSPGTGFAQYF
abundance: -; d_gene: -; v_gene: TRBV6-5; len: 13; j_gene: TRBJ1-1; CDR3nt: TGTGCCAGCAGTTATGGAGGGTACACTGAAGCTTTCTTT; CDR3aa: CASSYGGYTEAFF
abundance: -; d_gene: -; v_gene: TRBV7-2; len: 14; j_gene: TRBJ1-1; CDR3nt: TGTGCCAGCAGCTTAGAGACAGTCTCCACTGAAGCTTTCTTT; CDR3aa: CASSLETVSTEAFF
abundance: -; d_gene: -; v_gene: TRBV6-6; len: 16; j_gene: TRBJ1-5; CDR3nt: TGTGCCAGCAGTTACCGCATTGCGGACAACAATCAGCCCCAGCATTTT; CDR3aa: CASSYRIADNNQPQHF
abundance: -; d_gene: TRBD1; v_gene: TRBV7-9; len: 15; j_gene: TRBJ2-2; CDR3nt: TGTGCCAGCAGCTGGGGACAGGGGGGCACCGGGGAGCTGTTTTTT; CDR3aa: CASSWGQGGTGELFF
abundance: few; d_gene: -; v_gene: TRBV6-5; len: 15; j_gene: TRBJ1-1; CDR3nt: TGTGCCAGCAGTTACCCAGGGGCCCTGAACACTGAAGCTTTCTTT; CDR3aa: CASSYPGALNTEAFF
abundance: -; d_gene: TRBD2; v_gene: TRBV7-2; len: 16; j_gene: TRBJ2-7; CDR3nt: TGTGCTAGCAGCCCATACTCCGGGACTAGCGTTTACGAGCAGTACTTC; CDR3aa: CASSPYSGTSVYEQYF
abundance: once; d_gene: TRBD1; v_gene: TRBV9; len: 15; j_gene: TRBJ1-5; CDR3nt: TGTGCCAGCAGCGTAGACAGGGGGCAAGACCAGCCCCAGCATTTT; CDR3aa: CASSVDRGQDQPQHF
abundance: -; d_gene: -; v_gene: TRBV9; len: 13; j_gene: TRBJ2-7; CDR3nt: TGTGCCAGCAGCCTAACCGCTTCCTACGAGCAGTACTTC; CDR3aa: CASSLTASYEQYF